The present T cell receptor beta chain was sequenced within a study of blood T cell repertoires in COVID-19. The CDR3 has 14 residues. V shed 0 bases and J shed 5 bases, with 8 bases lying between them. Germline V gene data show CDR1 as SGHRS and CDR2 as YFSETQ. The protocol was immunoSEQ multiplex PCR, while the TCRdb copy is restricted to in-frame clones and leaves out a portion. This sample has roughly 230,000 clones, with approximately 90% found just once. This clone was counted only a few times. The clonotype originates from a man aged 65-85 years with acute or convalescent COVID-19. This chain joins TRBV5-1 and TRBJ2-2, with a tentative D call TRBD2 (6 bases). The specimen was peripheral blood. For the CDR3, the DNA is TGCGCCAGCAGCTTGGCCCGGGGGACCGGGGAGCTGTTTTTT. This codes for CASSLARGTGELFF.